Below are 26 T cell receptor beta chains sequenced from a single sample in a study of shared clonotypes between healthy human individuals. Profiled with immunoSEQ multiplex PCR; TCRdb holds only in-frame clones, not every one. The sample includes more than 1 million clones, 75% to 80% seen only once; the top ten take roughly 0.56%. Sequenced: memory CD4+ T cells from PBMCs. Stated subset: CD45RA-negative fraction. The receptors shown here come from a man younger than 30 in good health. Some clones in this sample may be carry-over from other donors' samples.

The chain uses TRBV6-1 and TRBJ2-7; 11 bases line up with TRBD2. This CDR3 is 17 amino acids long. CDR1 and CDR2 from the germline V gene are MNHNS and SASEGT. J was trimmed by 2 bases and V by 4 bases; bases with no gene match: 10. Here the CDR3 reads CASSVAGGPTLPYEQYF. DNA of the CDR3: TGTGCCAGCAGTGTAGCGGGAGGGCCCACCCTACCCTACGAGCAGTACTTC.

The V call is TRBV5-4, the J call TRBJ1-2, with D maybe TRBD1 (5 bases). The CDR3 spans 14 residues. V was shortened by 5 bases and J by 4 bases, with 15 bases between the two germline ends. Germline lookup yields CDR1 SGHNT and CDR2 YYREEE (reference sequence). The CDR3: CASSGDLGSYGYTF. CDR3 DNA sequence: TGTGCCAGCAGTGGGGACCTCGGGTCCTATGGCTACACCTTC.

The V gene is TRBV5-1, the J gene TRBJ2-3; D may match TRBD1 or TRBD2 (5 bases each). This CDR3 region has 16 residues. Trimming cost V 4 bases and J 2 bases, with 17 bases left between them. Germline CDR1 SGHRS, CDR2 YFSETQ. CDR3 amino acids: CASSPEVRGYTDTQYF. The CDR3 bases are TGCGCCAGCAGCCCGGAGGTACGGGGCTACACAGATACGCAGTATTTT.

This clone was seen only a few times. The CDR3 is CASSLAETLNNEQFF. DNA for the CDR3: TGCGCCAGCAGCTTGGCGGAGACCCTCAACAATGAGCAGTTCTTC. V gene TRBV5-1 combines with J gene TRBJ2-1; D is unresolved. Per the germline V gene, CDR1 is SGHRS and CDR2 is YFSETQ. Trimming pared 0 bases from V and 5 bases from J, leaving 12 bases between. The CDR3 spans 15 residues. The variable domain in full, completed from reference TRBV5-1 and TRBJ2-1, reads KAGVTQTPRYLIKTRGQQVTLSCSPISGHRSVSWYQQTPGQGLQFLFEYFSETQRNKGNFPGRFSGRQFSNSRSEMNVSTLELGDSALYLCASSLAETLNNEQFFGPGTRLTVL.

This chain links TRBV28 with TRBJ2-7; TRBD1 is a possible D gene (6 bases). The CDR3 sequence is 16 residues long. V lost 5 bases to trimming and J lost 6 bases, with 23 bases between them. Germline V gene data show CDR1 as MDHEN and CDR2 as SYDVKM. DNA of the CDR3: TGTGCCAGCAGTACTTCCCTCAGGGGCAACGCGGTCGAGCAGTACTTC. Protein: CASSTSLRGNAVEQYF.

V is TRBV6-5 and J is TRBJ2-7; TRBD1 aligns across 11 bases. Trimming at V came to 4 bases and at J to 5 bases, leaving 7 bases not matched to a gene. The CDR3 contains 15 residues. Germline V gene data show CDR1 as MNHEY and CDR2 as SVGAGI. DNA of the CDR3: TGTGCCAGCAGTTGGAACCAGGACAGGGGGCACGAGCAGTACTTC. Amino acid sequence: CASSWNQDRGHEQYF.

This clone was detected a few times. The chain has TRBV10-1 and TRBJ2-1; 9 bases are a match to TRBD1. Germline V gene lookup returns CDR1 WNHNN and CDR2 SYGVQD (reference sequence). V trimming: 3 bases; J trimming: 7 bases; junction bases outside the gene matches: 7. The CDR3 is 15 residues long. CDR3 sequence reads: CASSDVGQGRNEQFF. DNA of the CDR3: TGCGCCAGCAGTGACGTGGGACAGGGTAGGAATGAGCAGTTCTTC.

CDR3 sequence: CASSLQTPGQLYGYTF. DNA of the CDR3: TGTGCCAGCAGTTTGCAGACTCCGGGACAGCTATATGGCTACACCTTC. This chain links TRBV27 with TRBJ1-2; TRBD1 aligns across 7 bases. The trim removed 3 bases at V and 5 bases at J, leaving 12 bases unmatched. This CDR3 region has 16 residues. Germline V CDR1 and CDR2: MNHEY, SMNVEV (reference sequence).

CDR3 sequence: CAWSPDTDTDGYTF. The CDR3 DNA follows: TGTGCCTGGAGTCCAGACACGGACACCGATGGCTACACCTTC. This chain uses TRBV30 with TRBJ1-2; maybe TRBD1 (5 bases). The CDR3 runs 14 residues. The V gene lost 2 bases and the J gene lost 6 bases, with 16 bases spanning the gap. The germline CDR1 and CDR2 sequences are GTSNPN and SVGIG (reference sequence).

This clone was picked up a small number of times. This chain uses TRBV7-9 with TRBJ1-1, with TRBD1 matching 8 bases. Germline V lookup: CDR1 SEHNR, CDR2 FQNEAQ (reference sequence). This CDR3 contains 18 residues. With V trimmed by 3 bases and J by 5 bases, 17 bases remained unmatched. CDR3 region: CASSFGLKRTGLSTEAFF. CDR3 bases: TGTGCCAGCAGCTTTGGTTTGAAGAGGACAGGGTTATCGACTGAAGCTTTCTTT.

The chain has TRBV15 and TRBJ2-2; TRBD2 matches at 11 bases. CDR1 and CDR2 from the germline V gene are LNHNV and YYDKDF (reference sequence). With 5 bases clipped from V and 0 bases from J, the junction kept 2 bases outside the gene matches. This CDR3 is built from 16 residues. CDR3 loop: CATSVGLAANTGELFF. CDR3 DNA: TGTGCCACCAGCGTGGGACTAGCGGCGAACACCGGGGAGCTGTTTTTT.

This chain connects TRBV25-1 to TRBJ2-6; 9 bases match TRBD1. The CDR3 contains 17 residues. The ends lost 4 bases at V and 2 bases at J; junction bases unmatched: 6. From germline, CDR1 is MGHDK and CDR2 SYGVNS. The CDR3 DNA reads TGTGCCAGCAGTGGCACAGGGGGCCCGGCTGGGGCCAACGTCCTGACTTTC. Protein: CASSGTGGPAGANVLTF.

The V call is TRBV19, the J call TRBJ1-2; D might be TRBD1 (5 bases). Trimming cost V 2 bases and J 7 bases, with 11 bases left between them. The germline V gene encodes CDR1 LNHDA and CDR2 SQIVND (reference sequence). The CDR3 is 13 amino acids. The CDR3 spells CASSIISGAGYTF. In nucleotides, the CDR3 is TGTGCCAGTAGTATAATCAGCGGGGCTGGCTACACCTTC.

The genes are TRBV18 and TRBJ2-3; D remains ambiguous. The CDR3 spans 18 residues. Deletions cut 2 bases from V and 0 bases from J, with 18 bases between. Germline CDR1 KGHSH, CDR2 LQKENI. The CDR3 DNA sequence: TGTGCCAGCTCACCATTTCTTCATCGAGGTAATAGCACAGATACGCAGTATTTT. It codes for CASSPFLHRGNSTDTQYF.

The J gene is TRBJ1-2, the V gene TRBV7-2, with D possibly TRBD1 on 6 matching bases. CDR3 size: 15 residues. Trimming left V 4 bases short and J 6 bases short, with 18 bases between. CDR1 and CDR2 (germline): SGHTA, FQGNSA. The CDR3 reads CASSYNPTGTNGYTF. In nucleotides, the CDR3 is TGTGCCAGCAGCTATAACCCCACAGGGACGAATGGCTACACCTTC.

The chain combines TRBV5-1 with TRBJ2-3; D remains unclear. The CDR3 is made up of 16 amino acids. Germline lookup yields CDR1 SGHRS and CDR2 YFSETQ. V was pared by 4 bases and J by 0 bases, with 15 bases between. The CDR3 protein is CASSVLDSTSTDTQYF. The CDR3 DNA follows: TGCGCCAGCAGCGTACTGGATTCTACTAGCACAGATACGCAGTATTTT.

This chain connects TRBV7-9 to TRBJ1-2, with D uncertain. The length of the CDR3 is 13 residues. Germline CDR1 and CDR2: SEHNR and FQNEAQ (reference sequence). Trimming took off 1 base at V and 1 base at J, with 4 bases between the two ends. The CDR3 sequence: CASSLESNYGYTF. CDR3 nucleotide sequence: TGTGCCAGCAGCTTAGAGAGTAACTATGGCTACACCTTC.

The chain recombines TRBV5-4 with TRBJ1-4, with D perhaps matching TRBD1 (6 bases). Germline loops: CDR1 SGHNT, CDR2 YYREEE (reference sequence). This CDR3 contains 20 residues. V was cut by 0 bases and J by 3 bases, with 24 bases left in between. The CDR3 region has the DNA TGTGCCAGCAGCTTGGAGGGGGTTGGGGACCACCCTAAGGCTAATGAAAAACTGTTTTTT. Its protein product is CASSLEGVGDHPKANEKLFF. The full variable domain, rest sourced from reference TRBV5-4 and TRBJ1-4, is ETGVTQSPTHLIKTRGQQVTLRCSSQSGHNTVSWYQQALGQGPQFIFQYYREEENGRGNFPPRFSGLQFPNYSSELNVNALELDDSALYLCASSLEGVGDHPKANEKLFFGSGTQLSVL.

The J gene is TRBJ2-1, the V gene TRBV11-2; TRBD2 agrees at 8 bases. The V and J ends lost 3 bases and 6 bases, in that order; junction bases with no gene match: 7. The CDR3 is made up of 15 amino acids. From germline, CDR1 is SGHAT and CDR2 FQNNGV. Here the CDR3 reads CASSFQREFSNEQFF. The CDR3 nucleotides are TGTGCCAGCAGCTTTCAGCGGGAGTTTAGCAATGAGCAGTTCTTC.

The chain carries TRBV11-2 and TRBJ2-1; 7 bases fit TRBD1. The CDR3 spans 15 residues. V lost 3 bases, J lost 6 bases, and 8 bases stayed unmatched. The germline V gene encodes CDR1 SGHAT and CDR2 FQNNGV. The CDR3 protein is CASSFTSGQLNEQFF. In DNA form, the CDR3 reads TGTGCCAGCAGCTTCACATCGGGACAGCTCAATGAGCAGTTCTTC.

In its sample, this clone was seen a few times. The chain combines TRBV10-3 with TRBJ2-2; D is perhaps TRBD1 (6 bases). V was clipped by 6 bases and J by 4 bases, with 15 bases between them. The CDR3 runs 15 residues. CDR1 is ENHRY and CDR2 is SYGVKD in the germline V gene. The CDR3: CAIREEQGPTGELFF. The CDR3 DNA reads as TGTGCCATCAGGGAAGAACAGGGTCCCACCGGGGAGCTGTTTTTT.

This clone was seen a handful of times. The genes are TRBV9 and TRBJ1-4; D gene unclear. Germline CDR1 and CDR2: SGDLS and YYNGEE. The V end lost 0 bases, the J end lost 5 bases, and 11 bases lay between the germline ends. CDR3 length: 15 amino acids. Here the CDR3 DNA reads TGTGCCAGCAGCGTAGGAGGGCTGGGGAATGAAAAACTGTTTTTT. This encodes CASSVGGLGNEKLFF.

As concerns this clone: The identical CDR3 is also encoded by other nucleotide sequences in the sample. This chain joins TRBV7-3 and TRBJ2-1; D gene uncertain. The CDR3 is 16 residues long. The V gene's germline CDR1 is SGHTA and CDR2 FQGTGA. The V and J ends lost 5 bases and 0 bases respectively, with 14 bases between them. CDR3 sequence: CASSPGSGSSYNEQFF. CDR3 nucleotides: TGTGCCAGCAGCCCCGGGTCAGGAAGCTCCTACAATGAGCAGTTCTTC.

This clone was counted only a few times. V and J are TRBV6-6 and TRBJ1-2; TRBD1 is a possible D gene (5 bases). Trimming removed 6 bases from V and 4 bases from J, with 6 bases in between. The CDR3 covers 11 residues. CDR1 MNHNY and CDR2 SVGAGI come from the germline V gene (reference sequence). The CDR3 coding sequence is TGTGCCAGCAGAGACAGCTATGGCTACACCTTC. Translating it yields CASRDSYGYTF.

This rearrangement joins TRBV9 to TRBJ2-2; 9 nucleotides agree with TRBD1. After removal of 4 bases from V and 0 bases from J, the junction contained 19 bases not matched to a gene. Germline V lookup: CDR1 SGDLS, CDR2 YYNGEE. There are 21 residues in the CDR3. CDR3 sequence: CASSKETAGTGRLTNTGELFF. The CDR3 nucleotides read TGTGCCAGCAGCAAGGAAACGGCCGGGACAGGGAGACTCACGAACACCGGGGAGCTGTTTTTT.

This chain connects TRBV5-1 to TRBJ1-2, with D unresolved. The CDR3 runs to 13 residues. The germline V gene has CDR1 SGHRS and CDR2 YFSETQ. With 0 bases removed from V and 8 bases from J, the gap between germline ends came to 11 bases. CDR3: CASSLGVKGGYTF. The CDR3 nucleotides are TGCGCCAGCAGCTTGGGTGTGAAAGGCGGCTACACCTTC. The variable domain in full, completed from reference TRBV5-1 and TRBJ1-2, reads KAGVTQTPRYLIKTRGQQVTLSCSPISGHRSVSWYQQTPGQGLQFLFEYFSETQRNKGNFPGRFSGRQFSNSRSEMNVSTLELGDSALYLCASSLGVKGGYTFGSGTRLTVV.